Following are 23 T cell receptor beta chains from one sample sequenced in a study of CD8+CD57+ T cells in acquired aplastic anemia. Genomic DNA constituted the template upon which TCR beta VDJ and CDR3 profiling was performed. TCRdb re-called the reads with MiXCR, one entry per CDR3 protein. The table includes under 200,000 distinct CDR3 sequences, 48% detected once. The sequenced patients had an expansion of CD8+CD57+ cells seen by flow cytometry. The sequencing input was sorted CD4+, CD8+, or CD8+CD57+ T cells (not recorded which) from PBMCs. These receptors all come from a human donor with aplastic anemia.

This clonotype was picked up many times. The CDR3 nucleotides are TGCGCCAGCAGCCCGGGACTAGCGGCCAGAAGGCAGTTCTTC. This translates into CASSPGLAARRQFF. V and J are TRBV4-1 and TRBJ2-1; TRBD2 matches at 11 bases. Germline CDR1 reads MGHRA; CDR2 reads YSYEKL. V trimming: 4 bases; J trimming: 12 bases; junction bases outside the gene matches: 8. The CDR3 consists of 14 residues.

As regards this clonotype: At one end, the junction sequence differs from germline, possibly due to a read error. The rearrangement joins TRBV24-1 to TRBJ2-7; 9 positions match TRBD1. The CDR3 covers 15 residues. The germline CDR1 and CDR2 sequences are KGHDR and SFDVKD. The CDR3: CATSDSGDRAYGQYF. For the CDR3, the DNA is TGTGCCACCAGTGATTCTGGGGACAGGGCCTACGGGCAGTACTTC.

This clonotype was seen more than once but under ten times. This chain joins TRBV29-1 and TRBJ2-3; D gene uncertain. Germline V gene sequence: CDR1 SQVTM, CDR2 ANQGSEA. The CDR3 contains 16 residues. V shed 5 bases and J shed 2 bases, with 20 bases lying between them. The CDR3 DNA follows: TGCAGCGTTCGAGGCCGGGCCACGGCGCCCACAGATACGCAGTATTTT. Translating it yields CSVRGRATAPTDTQYF.

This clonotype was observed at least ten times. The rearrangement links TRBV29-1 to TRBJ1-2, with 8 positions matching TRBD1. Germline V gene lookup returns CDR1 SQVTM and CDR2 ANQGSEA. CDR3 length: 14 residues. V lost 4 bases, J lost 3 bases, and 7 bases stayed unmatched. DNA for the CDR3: TGCAGCGTTGTTGCAGGGGGCAAATACTATGGCTACACCTTC. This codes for CSVVAGGKYYGYTF.

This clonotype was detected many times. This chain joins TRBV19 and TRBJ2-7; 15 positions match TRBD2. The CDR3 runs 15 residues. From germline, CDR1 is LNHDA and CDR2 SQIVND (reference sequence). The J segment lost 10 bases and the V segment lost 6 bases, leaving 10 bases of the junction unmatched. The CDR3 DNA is TGTGCCAGTAGGGGAAGGGGACTAGCGGGAGGTTCTCAGTACTTC. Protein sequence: CASRGRGLAGGSQYF.

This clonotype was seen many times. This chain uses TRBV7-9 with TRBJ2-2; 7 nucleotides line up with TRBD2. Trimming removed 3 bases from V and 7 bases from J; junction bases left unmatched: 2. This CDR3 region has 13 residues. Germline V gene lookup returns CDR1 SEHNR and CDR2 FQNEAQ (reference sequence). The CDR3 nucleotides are TGTGCCAGCAGCTTCGGACTAGACGGGGAGCTGTTTTTT. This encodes CASSFGLDGELFF. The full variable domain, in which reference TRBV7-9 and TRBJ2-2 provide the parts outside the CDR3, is DTGVSQNPRHKITKRGQNVTFRCDPISEHNRLYWYRQTLGQGPEFLTYFQNEAQLEKSRLLSDRFSAERPKGSFSTLEIQRTEQGDSAMYLCASSFGLDGELFFGEGSRLTVL.

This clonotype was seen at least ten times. In DNA, the CDR3 is TGTGCCAGCATCTTAGAGTCGGGCGCTAGGCCGCAGTATTTT. It encodes CASILESGARPQYF. This chain connects TRBV9 to TRBJ2-3; D gene uncertain. V was shortened by 6 bases and J by 10 bases, with 21 bases between the two germline ends. CDR3 length: 14 amino acids. The germline CDR1 and CDR2 sequences are SGDLS and YYNGEE. The variable domain in full, with the rest retrieved from reference TRBV9 and TRBJ2-3, is DSGVTQTPKHLITATGQRVTLRCSPRSGDLSVYWYQQSLDQGLQFLIQYYNGEERAKGNILERFSAQQFPDLHSELNLSSLELGDSALYFCASILESGARPQYFGPGTRLTVL.

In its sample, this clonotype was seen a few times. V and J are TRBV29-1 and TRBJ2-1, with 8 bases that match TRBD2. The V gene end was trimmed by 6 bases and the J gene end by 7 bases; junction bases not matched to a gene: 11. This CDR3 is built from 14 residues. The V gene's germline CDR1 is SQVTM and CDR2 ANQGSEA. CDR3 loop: CSVQRGPLRNEQFF. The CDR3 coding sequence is TGCAGCGTACAGCGGGGGCCTCTACGGAATGAGCAGTTCTTC.

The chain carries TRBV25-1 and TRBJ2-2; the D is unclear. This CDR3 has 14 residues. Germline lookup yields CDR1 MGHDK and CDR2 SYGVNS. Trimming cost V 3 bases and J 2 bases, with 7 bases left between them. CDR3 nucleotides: TGTGCCAGCAGTGAGGTAGCCAACACCGGGGAGCTGTTTTTT. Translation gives CASSEVANTGELFF.

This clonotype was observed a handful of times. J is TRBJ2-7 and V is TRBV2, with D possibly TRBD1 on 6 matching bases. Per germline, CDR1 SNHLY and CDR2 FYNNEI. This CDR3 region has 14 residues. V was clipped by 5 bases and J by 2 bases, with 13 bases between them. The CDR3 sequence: CASSQGTGTYEQYF. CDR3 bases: TGTGCCAGCAGTCAAGGTACAGGGACCTACGAGCAGTACTTC.

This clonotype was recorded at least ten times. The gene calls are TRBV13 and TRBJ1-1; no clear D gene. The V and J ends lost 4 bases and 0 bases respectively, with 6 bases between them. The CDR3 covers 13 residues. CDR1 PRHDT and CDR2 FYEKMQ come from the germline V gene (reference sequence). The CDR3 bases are TGTGCCAGCAGCTATGATATGAACACTGAAGCTTTCTTT. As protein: CASSYDMNTEAFF. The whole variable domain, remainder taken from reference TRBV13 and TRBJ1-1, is AAGVIQSPRHLIKEKRETATLKCYPIPRHDTVYWYQQGPGQDPQFLISFYEKMQSDKGSIPDRFSAQQFSDYHSELNMSSLELGDSALYFCASSYDMNTEAFFGQGTRLTVV.

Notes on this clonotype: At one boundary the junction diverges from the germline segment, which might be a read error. The CDR3 nucleotides read TGCGCCAGCGGTGAGTCTAGATCTGGCACAGATACGCAGTATTTT. It encodes CASGESRSGTDTQYF. The chain combines TRBV10-1 with TRBJ2-3; D is undetermined. In germline, CDR1 is WNHNN, CDR2 SYGVQD (reference sequence). This CDR3 has 15 amino acids.

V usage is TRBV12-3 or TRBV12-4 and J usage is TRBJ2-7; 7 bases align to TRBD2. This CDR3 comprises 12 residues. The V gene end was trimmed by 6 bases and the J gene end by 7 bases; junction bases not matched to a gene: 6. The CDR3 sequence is CASSPLGGEQYF. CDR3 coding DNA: TGTGCCAGCAGCCCCTTGGGGGGGGAGCAGTACTTC.

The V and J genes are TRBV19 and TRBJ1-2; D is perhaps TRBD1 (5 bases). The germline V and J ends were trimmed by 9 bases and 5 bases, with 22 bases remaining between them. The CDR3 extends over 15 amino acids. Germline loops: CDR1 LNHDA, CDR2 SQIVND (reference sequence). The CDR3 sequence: CASRDSSVLWYGYTF. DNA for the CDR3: TGTGCCAGCAGGGATTCCTCCGTCTTATGGTATGGCTACACCTTC.

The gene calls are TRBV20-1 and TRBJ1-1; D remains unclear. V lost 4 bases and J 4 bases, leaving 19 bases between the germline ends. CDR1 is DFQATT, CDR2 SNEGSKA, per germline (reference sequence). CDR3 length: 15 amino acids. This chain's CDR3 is CSAKDAEGSSTEAFF. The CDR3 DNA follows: TGCAGTGCTAAGGACGCTGAGGGTTCGAGCACTGAAGCTTTCTTT.

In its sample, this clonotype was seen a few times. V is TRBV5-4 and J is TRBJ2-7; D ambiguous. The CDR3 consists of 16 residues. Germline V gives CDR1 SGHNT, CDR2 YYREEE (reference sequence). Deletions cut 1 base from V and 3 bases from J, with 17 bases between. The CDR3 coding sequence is TGTGCCAGCAGCTTGCAAATCGGGCAGACTTACTACGAGCAGTACTTC. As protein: CASSLQIGQTYYEQYF.

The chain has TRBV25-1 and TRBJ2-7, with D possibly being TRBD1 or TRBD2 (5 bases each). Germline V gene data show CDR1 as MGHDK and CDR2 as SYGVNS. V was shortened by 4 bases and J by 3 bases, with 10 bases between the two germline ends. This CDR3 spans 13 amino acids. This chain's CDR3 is CASSGPRGYEQYF. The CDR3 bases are TGTGCCAGCAGTGGTCCGAGGGGCTACGAGCAGTACTTC.

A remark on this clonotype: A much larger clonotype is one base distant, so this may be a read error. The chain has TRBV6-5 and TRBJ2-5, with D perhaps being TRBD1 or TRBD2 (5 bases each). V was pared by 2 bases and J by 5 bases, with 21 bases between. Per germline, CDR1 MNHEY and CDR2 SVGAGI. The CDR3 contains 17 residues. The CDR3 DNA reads TGTGCCAGCAGTTACCCCCTACCCGCGAGGGGACCGGAGACCCAGTACTTC. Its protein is CASSYPLPARGPETQYF.

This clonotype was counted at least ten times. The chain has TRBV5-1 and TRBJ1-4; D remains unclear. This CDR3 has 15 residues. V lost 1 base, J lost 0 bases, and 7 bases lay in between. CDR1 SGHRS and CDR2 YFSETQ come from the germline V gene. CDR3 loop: CASSLIGATNEKLFF. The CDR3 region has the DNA TGCGCCAGCAGCTTGATAGGAGCAACTAATGAAAAACTGTTTTTT.

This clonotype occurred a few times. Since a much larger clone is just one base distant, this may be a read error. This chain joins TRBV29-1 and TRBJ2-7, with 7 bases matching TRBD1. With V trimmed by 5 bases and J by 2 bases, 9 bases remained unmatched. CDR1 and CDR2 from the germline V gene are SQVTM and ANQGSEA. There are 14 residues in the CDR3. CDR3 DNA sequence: TGCAGCGTTCTTCAGGGGGTGACCCCCTACGAGCAGTACTTC. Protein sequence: CSVLQGVTPYEQYF.

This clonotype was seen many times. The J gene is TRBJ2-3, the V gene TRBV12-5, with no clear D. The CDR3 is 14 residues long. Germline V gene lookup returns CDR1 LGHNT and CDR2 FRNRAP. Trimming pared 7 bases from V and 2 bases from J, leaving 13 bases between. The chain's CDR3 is CASAPLVYTDTQYF. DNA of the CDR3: TGTGCTAGTGCCCCTCTTGTGTACACAGATACGCAGTATTTT.

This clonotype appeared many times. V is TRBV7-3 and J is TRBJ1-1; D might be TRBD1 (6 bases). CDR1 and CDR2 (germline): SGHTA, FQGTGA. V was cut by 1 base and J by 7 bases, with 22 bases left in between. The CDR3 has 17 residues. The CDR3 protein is CASSLIQPTGRPHEAFF. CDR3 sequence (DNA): TGTGCCAGCAGCTTAATTCAGCCCACAGGGCGTCCCCATGAAGCTTTCTTT. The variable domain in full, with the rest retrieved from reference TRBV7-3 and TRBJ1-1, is GAGVSQTPSNKVTEKGKYVELRCDPISGHTALYWYRQSLGQGPEFLIYFQGTGAADDSGLPNDRFFAVRPEGSVSTLKIQRTERGDSAVYLCASSLIQPTGRPHEAFFGQGTRLTVV.

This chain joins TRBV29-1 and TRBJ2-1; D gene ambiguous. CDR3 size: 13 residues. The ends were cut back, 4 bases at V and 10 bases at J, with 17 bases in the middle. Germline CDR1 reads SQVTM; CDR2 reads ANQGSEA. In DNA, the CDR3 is TGCAGCGTTGGGGAAGGTTCGGAAGGAGAGCAGTTCTTC. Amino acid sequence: CSVGEGSEGEQFF.